This T cell receptor beta chain was sequenced for a study of CD4 T cells in relation to SARS-CoV-2 and coronaviruses. Between the trimmed V and J ends, which lost 7 bases and 1 base, there was a span of 11 bases. Germline loops: CDR1 MNHNY, CDR2 SVGAGI (reference sequence). This CDR3 spans 13 amino acids. Turning to this clone: Its antigen remains unknown.

Points from the study as a whole: The cross-reactivity analysis covered only spike protein, not other viral proteins. About 65% of donors had memory CD4+ clonotypes crossrecognizing SARS-CoV-2 and common cold coronavirus spike.

The data were produced by immunoSEQ multiplex PCR, yet TCRdb's version contains in-frame clones alone and is incomplete. Of 16,000 or so clones listed, about 84% are singletons. Unexposed donor CD4+ T cells date from about 2010-2019, before the COVID-19 pandemic. After approximately ten days of culture, CD4+ T cells were isolated. Testing used SARS-CoV-2 S/N and four cold-coronavirus spikes on unexposed-donor CD4+ T cells, cells permitting. About 2 million PBMCs per well were cultured with about 9.4 IU/ml IL-2. The sample was CD4+ T cells from PBMCs, cultured in vitro. The TCR was taken from a human donor in good health. This chain links TRBV6-6 with TRBJ2-7, with a possible D match to TRBD2 (6 bases). This CDR3 reads CASTGDSSYEQYF. The CDR3 coding sequence is TGTGCCAGCACGGGGGACTCATCCTACGAGCAGTACTTC.